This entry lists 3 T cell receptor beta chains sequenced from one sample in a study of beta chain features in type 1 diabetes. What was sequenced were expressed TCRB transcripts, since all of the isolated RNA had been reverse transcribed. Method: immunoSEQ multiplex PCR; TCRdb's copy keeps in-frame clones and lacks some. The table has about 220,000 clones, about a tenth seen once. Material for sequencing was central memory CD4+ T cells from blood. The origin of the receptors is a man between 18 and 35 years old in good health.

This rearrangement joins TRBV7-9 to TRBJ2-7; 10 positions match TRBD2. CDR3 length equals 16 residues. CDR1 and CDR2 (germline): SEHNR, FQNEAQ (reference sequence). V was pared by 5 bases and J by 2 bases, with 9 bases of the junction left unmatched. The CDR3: CASSHGLAAYAYEQYF. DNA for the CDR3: TGTGCCAGCAGCCATGGACTAGCGGCCTATGCCTACGAGCAGTACTTC.

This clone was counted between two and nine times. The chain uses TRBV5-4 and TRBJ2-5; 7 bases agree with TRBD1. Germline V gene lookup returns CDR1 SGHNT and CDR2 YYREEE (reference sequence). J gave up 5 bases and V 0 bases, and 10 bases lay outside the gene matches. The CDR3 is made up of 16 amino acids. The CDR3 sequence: CASSLGSRGREETQYF. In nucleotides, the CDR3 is TGTGCCAGCAGCTTGGGAAGTAGGGGGCGTGAGGAGACCCAGTACTTC.

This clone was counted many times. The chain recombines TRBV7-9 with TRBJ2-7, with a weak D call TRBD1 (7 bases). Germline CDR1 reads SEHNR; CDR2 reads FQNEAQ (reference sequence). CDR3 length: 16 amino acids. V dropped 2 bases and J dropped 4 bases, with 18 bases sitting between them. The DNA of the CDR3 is TGTGCCAGCAGCTTAACAACGCGGGACAGATCGTACGAGCAGTACTTC. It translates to CASSLTTRDRSYEQYF.